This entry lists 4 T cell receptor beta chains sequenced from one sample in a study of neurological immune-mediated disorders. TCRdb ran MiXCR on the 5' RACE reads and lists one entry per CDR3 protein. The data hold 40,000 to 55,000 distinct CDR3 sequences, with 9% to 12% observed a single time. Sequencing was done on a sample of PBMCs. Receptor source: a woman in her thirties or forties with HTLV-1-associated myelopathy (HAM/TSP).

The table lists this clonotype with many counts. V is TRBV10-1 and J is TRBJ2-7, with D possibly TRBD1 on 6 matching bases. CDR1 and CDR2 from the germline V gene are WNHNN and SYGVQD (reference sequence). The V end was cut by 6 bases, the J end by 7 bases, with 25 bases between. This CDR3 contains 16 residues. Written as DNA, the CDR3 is TGCGCCAGCAGCGGTACAGGGAATACATCCTGGGGGGAGCAGTACTTC. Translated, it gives CASSGTGNTSWGEQYF.

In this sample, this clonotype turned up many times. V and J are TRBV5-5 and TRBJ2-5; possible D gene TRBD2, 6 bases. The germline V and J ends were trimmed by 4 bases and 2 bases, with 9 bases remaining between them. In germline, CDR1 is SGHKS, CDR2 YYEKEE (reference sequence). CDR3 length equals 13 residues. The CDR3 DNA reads TGTGCCAGCAGCCAGGGACTTCAAGAGACCCAGTACTTC. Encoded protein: CASSQGLQETQYF.

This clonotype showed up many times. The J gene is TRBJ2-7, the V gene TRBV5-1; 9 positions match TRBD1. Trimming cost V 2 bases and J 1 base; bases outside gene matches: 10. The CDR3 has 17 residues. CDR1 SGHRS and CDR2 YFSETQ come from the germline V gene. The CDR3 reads CASSLVFGQGFSYEQYF. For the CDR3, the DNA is TGCGCCAGCAGCTTAGTCTTCGGACAGGGGTTTTCCTACGAGCAGTACTTC.

CDR3 nucleotides: TGCAGTGCTAGGGGGTCGGATAGCGGATACACCGGGGAGCTGTTTTTT. It encodes CSARGSDSGYTGELFF. The chain uses TRBV20-1 and TRBJ2-2; D possibly corresponds to TRBD2 (6 bases). CDR3 size: 16 residues. Trimming took off 3 bases at V and 3 bases at J, with 17 bases between the two ends. Germline CDR1 is DFQATT and CDR2 is SNEGSKA (reference sequence).